The sequence of this T cell receptor beta chain was determined in a study of CD8+ T cells in alopecia areata. Study as a whole: A regimen of oral tofacitinib, 5 to 10 mg twice daily, was given to treated patients. Scoring of severity for treated patients was based on percentage of affected scalp area.

Extracted from the samples, RNA was reverse transcribed into cDNA to serve as the sequencing template. Method: immunoSEQ multiplex PCR; TCRdb's copy keeps in-frame clones and lacks some. The sample lists 130,000 or so clones, 85% to 90% occurring once. The treatment: oral pan-JAK inhibitor, 5-10 mg twice daily. The sorting of PBMCs gave CD4+ and CD8+ T cells. V was clipped by 1 base and J by 3 bases, with 8 bases between them. Looked up from germline, CDR1 is LNHDA and CDR2 is SQIVND (reference sequence). The CDR3 extends over 14 amino acids. The clonotype originates from a human donor with alopecia areata. The chain uses TRBV19 and TRBJ2-3, with D tentatively TRBD1 (5 bases). Sequences were derived from CD8+ T cells sorted from blood, sampled at week 4, from a patient treated with tofacitinib. The CDR3 reads CASSIGGATDTQYF. Written as DNA, the CDR3 is TGTGCCAGTAGTATAGGGGGCGCGACAGATACGCAGTATTTT.